This T cell receptor beta chain was captured by sequencing in a study of CD8+CD57+ T cells in acquired aplastic anemia. Study in general: Isolated CD4+ and CD8+ cells, once sorted, yielded DNA averaging roughly 3.2 ug. The study, taken as a whole, reports: The study found no significant CD8+ Simpson's diversity difference between patients and controls. Patients had roughly 30 CD8+ CDR3 sequences in common with controls (the shared set).

As for this clonotype: Its antigen is unidentified.

TCR beta VDJ and CDR3 profiles were obtained from a genomic DNA template. One entry per CDR3 protein results from TCRdb running MiXCR on the reads. The sample has approximately 250,000 distinct CDR3 sequences, around 82% seen once. CD8+CD57+ cell expansion, shown by flow cytometry, had occurred in the patients selected for sequencing. This TCR came from a human donor with aplastic anemia. Sequenced: sorted CD4+, CD8+, or CD8+CD57+ T cells (not recorded which) from PBMCs.

For the CDR3, the DNA is TGTGCCAGCAGTTCCACTCTCACAAGGGACACTGAAGCTTTCTTT. It encodes CASSSTLTRDTEAFF. V usage is TRBV12-3 or TRBV12-4 and J usage is TRBJ1-1; D not certain. V lost 4 bases and J 3 bases, leaving 15 bases between the germline ends. CDR3 size: 15 residues.